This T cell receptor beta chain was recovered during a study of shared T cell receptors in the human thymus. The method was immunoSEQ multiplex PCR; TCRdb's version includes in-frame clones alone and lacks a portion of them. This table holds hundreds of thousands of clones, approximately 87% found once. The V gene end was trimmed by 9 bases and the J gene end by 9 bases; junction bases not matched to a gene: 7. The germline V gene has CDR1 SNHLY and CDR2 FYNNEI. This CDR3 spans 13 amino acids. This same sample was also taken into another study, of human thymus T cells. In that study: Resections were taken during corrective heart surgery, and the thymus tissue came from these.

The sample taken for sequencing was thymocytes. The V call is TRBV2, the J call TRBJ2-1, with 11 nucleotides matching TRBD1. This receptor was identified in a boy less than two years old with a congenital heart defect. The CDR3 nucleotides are TGTGCCAGAGCTAGGACAGGGGGCAGTGAGCAGTTCTTC. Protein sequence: CARARTGGSEQFF.